The entry below gives a single T cell receptor (beta chain) sequence along with its context. The antigen is undetermined. The CDR3 sequence is 14 residues long. Trimming removed 0 bases from V and 3 bases from J, with 8 bases in between. Looked up from germline, CDR1 is KGHSH and CDR2 is LQKENI. This sample was taken from a study of cytomegalovirus exposure and HLA in healthy donors. Study conclusions and caveats: In an earlier analysis, in some 600 donors, most V segments appeared productive either ~87% or ~30% of the time. Among the CMV-associated chains, a few were confirmed in vitro as specific for CMV antigens. It was reported in a later analysis that an Asian-associated ancestry cluster showed fewer N-insertions than the roughly 670-donor mean. Several top significant clusters appeared, in a later analysis, to be linked to common viral pathogens.

The PCR had 60 Vbeta and 13 Jbeta primers. Measured with immunoSEQ multiplex PCR; TCRdb has only the in-frame clones, and not every one. In total, the table holds approximately 210,000 clones. Sequencing was performed on PBMCs. The chain combines TRBV18 with TRBJ1-1; D perhaps matches TRBD1 (5 bases). The receptor comes from a woman aged 25 to 39 in good health and CMV-seropositive. CDR3 sequence: CASSPPGLYTEAFF. The CDR3 DNA follows: TGTGCCAGCTCACCACCGGGGCTTTACACTGAAGCTTTCTTT. Based on the CDR3 plus reference TRBV18 and TRBJ1-1, the full variable domain is NAGVMQNPRHLVRRRGQEARLRCSPMKGHSHVYWYRQLPEEGLKFMVYLQKENIIDESGMPKERFSAEFPKEGPSILRIQQVVRGDSAAYFCASSPPGLYTEAFFGQGTRLTVV.